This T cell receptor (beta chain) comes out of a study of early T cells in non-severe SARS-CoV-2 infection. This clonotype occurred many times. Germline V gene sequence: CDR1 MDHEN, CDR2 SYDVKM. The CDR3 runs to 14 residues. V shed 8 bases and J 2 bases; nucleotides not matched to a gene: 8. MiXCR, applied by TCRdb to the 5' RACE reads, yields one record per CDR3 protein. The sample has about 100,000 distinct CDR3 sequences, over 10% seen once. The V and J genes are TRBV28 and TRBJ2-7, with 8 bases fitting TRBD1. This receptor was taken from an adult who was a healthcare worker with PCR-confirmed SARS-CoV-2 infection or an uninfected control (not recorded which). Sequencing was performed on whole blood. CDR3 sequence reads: CASAAPGQAYEQYF. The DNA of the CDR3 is TGTGCCAGCGCCGCTCCGGGACAGGCCTACGAGCAGTACTTC.